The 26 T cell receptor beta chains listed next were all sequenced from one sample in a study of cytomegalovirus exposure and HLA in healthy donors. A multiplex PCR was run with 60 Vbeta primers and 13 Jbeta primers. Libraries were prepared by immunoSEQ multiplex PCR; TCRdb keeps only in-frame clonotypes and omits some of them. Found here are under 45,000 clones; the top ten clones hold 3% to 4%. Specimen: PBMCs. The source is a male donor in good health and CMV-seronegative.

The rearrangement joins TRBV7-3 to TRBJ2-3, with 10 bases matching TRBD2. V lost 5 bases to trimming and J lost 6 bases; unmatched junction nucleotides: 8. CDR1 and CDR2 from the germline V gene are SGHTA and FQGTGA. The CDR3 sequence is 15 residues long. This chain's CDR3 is CASSPILAGVDTQYF. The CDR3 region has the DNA TGTGCCAGCAGCCCGATTCTAGCGGGAGTCGATACGCAGTATTTT. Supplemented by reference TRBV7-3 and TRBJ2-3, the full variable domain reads GAGVSQTPSNKVTEKGKYVELRCDPISGHTALYWYRQSLGQGPEFLIYFQGTGAADDSGLPNDRFFAVRPEGSVSTLKIQRTERGDSAVYLCASSPILAGVDTQYFGPGTRLTVL.

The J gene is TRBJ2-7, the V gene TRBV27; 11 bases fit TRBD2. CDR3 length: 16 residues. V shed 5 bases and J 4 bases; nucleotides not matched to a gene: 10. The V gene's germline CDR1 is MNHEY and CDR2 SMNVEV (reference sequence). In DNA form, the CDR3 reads TGTGCCAGCAGTCGTGCATTTACTAGCGGGGGTTACGAGCAGTACTTC. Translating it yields CASSRAFTSGGYEQYF.

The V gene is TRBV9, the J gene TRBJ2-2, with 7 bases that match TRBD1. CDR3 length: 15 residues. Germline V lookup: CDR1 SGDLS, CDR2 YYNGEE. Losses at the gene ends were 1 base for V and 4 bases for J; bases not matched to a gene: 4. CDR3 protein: CASSVKGASTGELFF. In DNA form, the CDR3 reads TGTGCCAGCAGCGTAAAGGGGGCGAGCACCGGGGAGCTGTTTTTT.

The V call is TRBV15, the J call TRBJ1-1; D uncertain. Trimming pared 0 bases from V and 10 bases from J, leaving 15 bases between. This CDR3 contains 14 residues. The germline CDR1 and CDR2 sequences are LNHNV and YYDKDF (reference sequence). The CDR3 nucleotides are TGTGCCACCAGCAGAGACGTCAGTCCTCTTGGAGCTTTCTTT. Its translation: CATSRDVSPLGAFF.

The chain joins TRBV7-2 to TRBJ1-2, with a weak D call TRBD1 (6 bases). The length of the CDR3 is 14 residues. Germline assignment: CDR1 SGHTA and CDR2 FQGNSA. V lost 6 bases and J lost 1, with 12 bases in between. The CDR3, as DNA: TGTGCCAGCAGGTTTACAGGGCTTAACTATGGCTACACCTTC. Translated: CASRFTGLNYGYTF. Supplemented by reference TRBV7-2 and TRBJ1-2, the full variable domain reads GAGVSQSPSNKVTEKGKDVELRCDPISGHTALYWYRQSLGQGLEFLIYFQGNSAPDKSGLPSDRFSAERTGGSVSTLTIQRTQQEDSAVYLCASRFTGLNYGYTFGSGTRLTVV.

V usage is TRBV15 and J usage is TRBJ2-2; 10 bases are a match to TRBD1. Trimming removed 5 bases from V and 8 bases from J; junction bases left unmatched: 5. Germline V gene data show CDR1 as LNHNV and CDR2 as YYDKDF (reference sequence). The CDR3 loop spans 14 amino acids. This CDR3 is CATSLDRGLGELFF. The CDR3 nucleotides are TGTGCCACCAGCCTTGACAGGGGGCTGGGGGAGCTGTTTTTT.

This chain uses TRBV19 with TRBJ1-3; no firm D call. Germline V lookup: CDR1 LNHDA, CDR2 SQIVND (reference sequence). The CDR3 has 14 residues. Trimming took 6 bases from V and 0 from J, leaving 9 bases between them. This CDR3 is CASSQSYSGNTIYF. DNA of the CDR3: TGTGCCAGTAGCCAGTCTTACTCTGGAAACACCATATATTTT.

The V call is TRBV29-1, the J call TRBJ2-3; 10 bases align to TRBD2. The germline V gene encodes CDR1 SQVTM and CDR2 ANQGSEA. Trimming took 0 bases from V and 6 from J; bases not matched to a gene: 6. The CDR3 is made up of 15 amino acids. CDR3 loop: CSVEEVAGGWDTQYF. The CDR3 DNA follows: TGCAGCGTTGAAGAGGTAGCGGGGGGTTGGGATACGCAGTATTTT.

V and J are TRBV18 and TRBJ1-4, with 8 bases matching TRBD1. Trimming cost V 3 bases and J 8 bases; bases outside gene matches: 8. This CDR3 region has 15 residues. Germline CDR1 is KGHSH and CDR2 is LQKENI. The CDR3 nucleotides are TGTGCCAGCTCACCCCTTGACAGGGGCGGCGAAAAACTGTTTTTT. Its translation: CASSPLDRGGEKLFF.

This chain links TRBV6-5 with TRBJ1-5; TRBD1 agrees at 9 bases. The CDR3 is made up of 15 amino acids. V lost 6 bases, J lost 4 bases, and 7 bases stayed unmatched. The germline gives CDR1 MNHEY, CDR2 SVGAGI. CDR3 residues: CASSPWDRENQPQHF. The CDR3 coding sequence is TGTGCCAGCAGCCCCTGGGACAGGGAAAATCAGCCCCAGCATTTT.

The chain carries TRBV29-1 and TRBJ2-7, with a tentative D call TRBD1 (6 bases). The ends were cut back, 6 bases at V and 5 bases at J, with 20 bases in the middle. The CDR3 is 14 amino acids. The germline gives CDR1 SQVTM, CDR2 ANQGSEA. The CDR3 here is CSVIPSGRGNEQYF. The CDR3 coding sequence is TGCAGCGTAATCCCCTCCGGCAGGGGCAACGAGCAGTACTTC.

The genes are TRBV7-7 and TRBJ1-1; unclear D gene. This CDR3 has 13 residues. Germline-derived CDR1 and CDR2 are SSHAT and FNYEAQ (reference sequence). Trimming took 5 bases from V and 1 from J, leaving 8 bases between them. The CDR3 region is CASSLTENTEAFF. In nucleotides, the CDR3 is TGTGCCAGCAGCCTTACAGAGAACACTGAAGCTTTCTTT.

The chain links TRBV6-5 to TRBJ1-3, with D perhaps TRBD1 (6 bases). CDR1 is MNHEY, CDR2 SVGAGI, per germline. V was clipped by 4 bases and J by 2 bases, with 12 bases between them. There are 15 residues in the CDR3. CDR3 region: CASSFDRNPGNTIYF. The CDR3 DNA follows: TGTGCCAGCAGTTTCGACAGGAACCCTGGAAACACCATATATTTT.

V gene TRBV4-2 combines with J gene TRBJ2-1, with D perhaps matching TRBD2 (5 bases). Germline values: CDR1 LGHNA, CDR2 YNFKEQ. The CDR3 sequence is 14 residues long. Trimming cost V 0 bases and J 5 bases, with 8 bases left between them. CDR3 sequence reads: CASSQEGANNEQFF. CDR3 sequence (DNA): TGTGCCAGCAGCCAAGAGGGAGCGAACAATGAGCAGTTCTTC.

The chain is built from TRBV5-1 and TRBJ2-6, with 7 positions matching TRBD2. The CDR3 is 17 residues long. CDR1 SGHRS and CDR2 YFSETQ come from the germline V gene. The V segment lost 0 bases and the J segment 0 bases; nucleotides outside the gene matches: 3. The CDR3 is CASSLGLAVSGANVLTF. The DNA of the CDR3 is TGCGCCAGCAGCTTGGGACTAGCCGTCTCTGGGGCCAACGTCCTGACTTTC.

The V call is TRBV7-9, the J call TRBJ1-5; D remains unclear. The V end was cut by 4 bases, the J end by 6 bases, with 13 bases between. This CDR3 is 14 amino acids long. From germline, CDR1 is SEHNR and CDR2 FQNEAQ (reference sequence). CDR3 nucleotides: TGTGCCAGCAGCTCAAACGCGGGTGGTCAGCCCCAGCATTTT. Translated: CASSSNAGGQPQHF.

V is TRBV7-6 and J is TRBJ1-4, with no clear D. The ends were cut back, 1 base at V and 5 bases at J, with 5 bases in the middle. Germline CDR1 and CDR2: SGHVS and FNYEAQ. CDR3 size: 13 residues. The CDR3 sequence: CASSLGRNEKLFF. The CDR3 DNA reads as TGTGCCAGCAGCTTAGGGAGGAATGAAAAACTGTTTTTT.

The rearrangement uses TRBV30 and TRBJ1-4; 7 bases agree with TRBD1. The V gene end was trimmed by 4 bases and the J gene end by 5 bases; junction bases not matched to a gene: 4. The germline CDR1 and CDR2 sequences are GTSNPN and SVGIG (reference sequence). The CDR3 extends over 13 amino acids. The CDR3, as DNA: TGTGCCTGGAATGGACAGGTGAATGAAAAACTGTTTTTT. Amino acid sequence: CAWNGQVNEKLFF.

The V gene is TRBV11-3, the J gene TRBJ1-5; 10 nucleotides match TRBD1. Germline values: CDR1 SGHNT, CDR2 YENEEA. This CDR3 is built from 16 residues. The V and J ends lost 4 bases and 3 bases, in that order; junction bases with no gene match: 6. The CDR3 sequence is CASSSGTGVNNQPQHF. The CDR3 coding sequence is TGTGCCAGCAGCTCTGGGACAGGGGTAAACAATCAGCCCCAGCATTTT.

The CDR3 nucleotides are TGTGCCAGCAGTCCTATCGACAGAGGACTAGAGTACAATGAGCAGTTCTTC. This encodes CASSPIDRGLEYNEQFF. V usage is TRBV27 and J usage is TRBJ2-1, with 7 bases lining up with TRBD2. CDR1 MNHEY and CDR2 SMNVEV come from the germline V gene (reference sequence). V gave up 5 bases and J gave up 4 bases; unmatched junction bases: 14. CDR3 length equals 17 residues.

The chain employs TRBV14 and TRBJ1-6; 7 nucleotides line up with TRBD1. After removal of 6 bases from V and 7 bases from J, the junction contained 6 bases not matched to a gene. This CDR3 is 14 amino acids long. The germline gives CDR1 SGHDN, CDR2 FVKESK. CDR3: CASRPTRGNSPLHF. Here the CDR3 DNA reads TGTGCCAGCAGACCCACCAGGGGGAATTCACCCCTCCACTTT.

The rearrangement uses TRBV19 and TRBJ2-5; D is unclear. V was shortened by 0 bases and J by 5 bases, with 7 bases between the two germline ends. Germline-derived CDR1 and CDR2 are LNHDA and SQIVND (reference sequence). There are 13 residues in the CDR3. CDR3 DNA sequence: TGTGCCAGTAGTATAGAGTCCCAGGAGACCCAGTACTTC. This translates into CASSIESQETQYF.

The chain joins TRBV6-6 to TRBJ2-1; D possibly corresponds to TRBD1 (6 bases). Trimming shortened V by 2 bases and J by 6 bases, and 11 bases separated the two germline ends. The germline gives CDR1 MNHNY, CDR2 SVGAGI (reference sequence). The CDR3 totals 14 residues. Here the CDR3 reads CASSYGTSSNEQFF. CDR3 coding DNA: TGTGCCAGCAGTTACGGGACATCTTCCAATGAGCAGTTCTTC.

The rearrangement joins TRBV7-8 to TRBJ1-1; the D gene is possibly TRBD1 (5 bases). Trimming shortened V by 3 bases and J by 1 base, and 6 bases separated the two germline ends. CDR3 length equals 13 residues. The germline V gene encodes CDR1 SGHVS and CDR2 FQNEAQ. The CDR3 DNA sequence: TGTGCCAGCAGCTTGACAGCGAACACTGAAGCTTTCTTT. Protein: CASSLTANTEAFF. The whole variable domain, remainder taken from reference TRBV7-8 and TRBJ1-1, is GAGVSQSPRYKVAKRGQDVALRCDPISGHVSLFWYQQALGQGPEFLTYFQNEAQLDKSGLPSDRFFAERPEGSVSTLKIQRTQQEDSAVYLCASSLTANTEAFFGQGTRLTVV.

CDR3 nucleotide sequence: TGCGCCAGCCGCGAAAACTACAGGGGACGGAATGAGCAGTTCTTC. Translated: CASRENYRGRNEQFF. V gene TRBV4-1 combines with J gene TRBJ2-1; TRBD1 aligns across 7 bases. From germline, CDR1 is MGHRA and CDR2 YSYEKL. Trimming took 8 bases from V and 7 from J; bases not matched to a gene: 14. This CDR3 comprises 15 residues.

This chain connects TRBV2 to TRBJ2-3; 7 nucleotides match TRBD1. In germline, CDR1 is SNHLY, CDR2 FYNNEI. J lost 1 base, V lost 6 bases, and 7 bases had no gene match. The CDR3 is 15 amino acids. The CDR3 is CASRHRDSGTDTQYF. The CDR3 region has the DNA TGTGCCAGCAGACACCGGGACAGCGGCACAGATACGCAGTATTTT.